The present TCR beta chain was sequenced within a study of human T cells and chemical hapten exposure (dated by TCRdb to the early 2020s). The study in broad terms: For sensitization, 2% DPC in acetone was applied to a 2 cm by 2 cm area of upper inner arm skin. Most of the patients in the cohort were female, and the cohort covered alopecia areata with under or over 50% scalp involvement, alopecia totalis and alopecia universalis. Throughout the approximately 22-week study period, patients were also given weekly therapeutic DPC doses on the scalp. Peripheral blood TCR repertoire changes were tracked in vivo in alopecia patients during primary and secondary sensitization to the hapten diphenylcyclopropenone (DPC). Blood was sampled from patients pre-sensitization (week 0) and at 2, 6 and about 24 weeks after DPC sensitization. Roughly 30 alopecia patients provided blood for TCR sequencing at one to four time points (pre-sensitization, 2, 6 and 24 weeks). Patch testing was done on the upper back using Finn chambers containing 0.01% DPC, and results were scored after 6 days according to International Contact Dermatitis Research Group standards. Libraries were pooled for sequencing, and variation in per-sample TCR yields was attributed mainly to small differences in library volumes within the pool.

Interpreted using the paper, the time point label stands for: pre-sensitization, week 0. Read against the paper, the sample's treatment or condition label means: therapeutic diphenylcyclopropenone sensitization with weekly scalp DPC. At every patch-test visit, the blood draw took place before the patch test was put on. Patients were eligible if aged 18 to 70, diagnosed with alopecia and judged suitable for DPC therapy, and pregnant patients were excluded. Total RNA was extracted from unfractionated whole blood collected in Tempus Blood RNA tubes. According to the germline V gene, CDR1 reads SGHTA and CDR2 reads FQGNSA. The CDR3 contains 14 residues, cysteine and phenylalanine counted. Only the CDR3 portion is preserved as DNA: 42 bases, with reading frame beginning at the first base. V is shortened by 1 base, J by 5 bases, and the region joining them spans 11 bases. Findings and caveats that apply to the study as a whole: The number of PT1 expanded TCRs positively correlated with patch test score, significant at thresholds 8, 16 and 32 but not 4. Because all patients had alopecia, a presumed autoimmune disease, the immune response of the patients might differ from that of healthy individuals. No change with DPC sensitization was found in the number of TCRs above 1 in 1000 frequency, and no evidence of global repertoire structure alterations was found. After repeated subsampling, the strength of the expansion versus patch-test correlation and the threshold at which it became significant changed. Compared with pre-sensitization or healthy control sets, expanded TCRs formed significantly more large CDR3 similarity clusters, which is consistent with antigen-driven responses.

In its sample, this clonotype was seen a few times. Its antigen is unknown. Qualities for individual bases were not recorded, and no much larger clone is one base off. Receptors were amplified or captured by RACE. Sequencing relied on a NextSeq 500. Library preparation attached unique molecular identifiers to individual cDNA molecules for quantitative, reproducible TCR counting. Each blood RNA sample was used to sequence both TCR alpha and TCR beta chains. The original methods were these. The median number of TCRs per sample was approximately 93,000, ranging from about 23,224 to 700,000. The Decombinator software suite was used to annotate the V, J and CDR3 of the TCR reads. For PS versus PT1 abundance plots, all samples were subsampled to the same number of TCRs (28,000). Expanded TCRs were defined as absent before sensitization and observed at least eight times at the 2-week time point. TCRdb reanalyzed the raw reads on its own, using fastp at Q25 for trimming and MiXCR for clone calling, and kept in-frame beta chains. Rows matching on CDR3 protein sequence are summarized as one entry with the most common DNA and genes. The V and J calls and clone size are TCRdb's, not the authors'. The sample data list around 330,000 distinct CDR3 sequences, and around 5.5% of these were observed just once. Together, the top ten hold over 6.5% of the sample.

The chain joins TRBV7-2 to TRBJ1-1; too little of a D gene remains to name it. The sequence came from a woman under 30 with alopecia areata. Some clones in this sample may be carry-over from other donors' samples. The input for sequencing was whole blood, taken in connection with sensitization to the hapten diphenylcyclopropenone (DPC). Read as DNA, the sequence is TGTGCCAGCAGCTTAGTGATAGGGAGGACTGAAGCTTTCTTT. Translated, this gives CASSLVIGRTEAFF.